A selection of T cell receptor beta chains follows, all from one sample in a study of blood T cells in healthy people across ages. TCRdb re-analysed the 5' RACE reads in MiXCR, keeping a single row per CDR3 protein. The sample includes about 770,000 distinct CDR3 sequences, around two fifths of them seen just once. What was sequenced was blood. The receptors were gathered from a man aged 55-75 years in good health. Both conserved end residues are part of each CDR3. The D gene is left open where the match is weak. Part of the rows lack a size; the others show once, few, many or a class for expanded clones.

d_call: NA
v_call: TRBV6-5
j_call: TRBJ2-7
clone_size: NA
cdr3_aa: CASSYSGPGISSYEQYF
cdr3_nt: TGTGCCAGCAGTTACTCCGGTCCCGGGATCTCCTCCTACGAGCAGTACTTC

d_call: NA
v_call: TRBV12-3/TRBV12-4
j_call: TRBJ1-2
clone_size: many
cdr3_aa: CASSFGSYGYTF
cdr3_nt: TGTGCCAGCAGCTTTGGGAGCTATGGCTACACCTTC

d_call: NA
v_call: TRBV27
j_call: TRBJ2-7
clone_size: NA
cdr3_aa: CAPKGGPSYEQYF
cdr3_nt: TGTGCCCCAAAGGGGGGGCCCTCCTACGAGCAGTACTTC

d_call: TRBD1
v_call: TRBV19
j_call: TRBJ1-2
clone_size: NA
cdr3_aa: CASSAPGQNYGYTF
cdr3_nt: TGCGCCAGTAGTGCCCCGGGACAGAACTATGGCTACACCTTC

d_call: NA
v_call: TRBV6-2/TRBV6-3
j_call: TRBJ2-7
clone_size: few
cdr3_aa: CASSYSIGGLAHEQYF
cdr3_nt: TGTGCCAGCAGTTACTCGATTGGGGGACTCGCCCACGAGCAGTACTTC

d_call: NA
v_call: TRBV27
j_call: TRBJ1-1
clone_size: NA
cdr3_aa: CASSEGWNTEAFF
cdr3_nt: TGTGCCAGCAGTGAGGGTTGGAACACTGAAGCTTTCTTT

d_call: NA
v_call: TRBV10-3
j_call: TRBJ2-6
clone_size: few
cdr3_aa: CAISETRGRTGANVLTF
cdr3_nt: TGTGCCATCAGTGAGACACGAGGGAGGACTGGGGCCAACGTCCTGACTTTC

d_call: NA
v_call: TRBV7-9
j_call: TRBJ1-1
clone_size: NA
cdr3_aa: CASSLGYGTEAFF
cdr3_nt: TGTGCCAGCAGCTTAGGTTATGGCACTGAAGCTTTCTTT

d_call: NA
v_call: TRBV2
j_call: TRBJ2-2
clone_size: NA
cdr3_aa: CASGPGEYTGELFF
cdr3_nt: TGTGCCAGCGGGCCGGGGGAATACACCGGGGAGCTGTTTTTT

d_call: NA
v_call: TRBV7-9
j_call: TRBJ2-6
clone_size: NA
cdr3_aa: CASSLERVAGANVLTF
cdr3_nt: TGTGCCAGCAGCTTAGAAAGAGTAGCGGGGGCCAACGTCCTGACTTTC

d_call: NA
v_call: TRBV29-1
j_call: TRBJ1-2
clone_size: few
cdr3_aa: CSVEGGGGLYGYTF
cdr3_nt: TGCAGCGTTGAAGGTGGTGGGGGCCTCTATGGCTACACCTTC

d_call: NA
v_call: TRBV20-1
j_call: TRBJ1-6
clone_size: many
cdr3_aa: CSARSTGYGLRNSPLHF
cdr3_nt: TGCAGTGCTAGATCTACAGGGTATGGGTTGCGGAATTCACCCCTCCACTTT

d_call: TRBD1
v_call: TRBV11-3
j_call: TRBJ2-7
clone_size: many
cdr3_aa: CASSSTGVYEQYF
cdr3_nt: TGTGCCAGCAGTTCGACAGGGGTCTACGAGCAGTACTTC

d_call: NA
v_call: TRBV20-1
j_call: TRBJ2-1
clone_size: few
cdr3_aa: CSARDLGSPSNEQFF
cdr3_nt: TGCAGTGCTAGAGATTTGGGCTCGCCCTCCAATGAGCAGTTCTTC

d_call: NA
v_call: TRBV7-2
j_call: TRBJ2-7
clone_size: few
cdr3_aa: CASSLWTETEQYF
cdr3_nt: TGTGCCAGCAGCCTCTGGACAGAGACGGAGCAGTACTTC

d_call: TRBD1
v_call: TRBV5-1
j_call: TRBJ2-7
clone_size: NA
cdr3_aa: CASSLFGTANEQYF
cdr3_nt: TGCGCCAGCAGCTTGTTCGGGACAGCCAACGAGCAGTACTTC

d_call: NA
v_call: TRBV20-1
j_call: TRBJ2-5
clone_size: few
cdr3_aa: CSASVGDTGETQYF
cdr3_nt: TGCAGTGCTAGTGTGGGGGATACGGGGGAGACCCAGTACTTC

d_call: NA
v_call: TRBV15
j_call: TRBJ2-5
clone_size: NA
cdr3_aa: CATSREPARETQYF
cdr3_nt: TGTGCCACCAGCAGAGAACCAGCGCGAGAGACCCAGTACTTC

d_call: NA
v_call: TRBV7-6
j_call: TRBJ1-1
clone_size: NA
cdr3_aa: CHRALYGINTEAFF
cdr3_nt: TGTCACCGAGCTTTGTACGGGATAAACACTGAAGCTTTCTTT

d_call: NA
v_call: TRBV27
j_call: TRBJ2-7
clone_size: few
cdr3_aa: CASSLGGGAPYEQYF
cdr3_nt: TGTGCCAGCAGTTTAGGAGGGGGTGCCCCCTACGAGCAGTACTTC

d_call: NA
v_call: TRBV5-1
j_call: TRBJ1-2
clone_size: NA
cdr3_aa: CASSPTIRDPGYTF
cdr3_nt: TGCGCCAGCAGTCCTACGATTCGGGATCCTGGCTACACCTTC

d_call: NA
v_call: TRBV9
j_call: TRBJ2-1
clone_size: NA
cdr3_aa: CASSADGTRYNEQFF
cdr3_nt: TGTGCCAGCAGCGCAGATGGAACAAGATACAATGAGCAGTTCTTC

d_call: NA
v_call: TRBV7-2
j_call: TRBJ2-7
clone_size: NA
cdr3_aa: CASSLGGASYNEQYF
cdr3_nt: TGTGCCAGCAGCTTAGGGGGGGCGTCCTACAATGAGCAGTACTTC

d_call: NA
v_call: TRBV4-1
j_call: TRBJ1-6
clone_size: NA
cdr3_aa: CASSQDRGTDSPLHF
cdr3_nt: TGCGCCAGCAGCCAAGATAGGGGAACGGATTCACCCCTCCACTTT

d_call: TRBD2
v_call: TRBV7-9
j_call: TRBJ2-7
clone_size: NA
cdr3_aa: CASSYPGLGVYEQYF
cdr3_nt: TGTGCCAGCAGCTACCCGGGACTAGGTGTCTATGAGCAGTACTTC

d_call: NA
v_call: TRBV5-1
j_call: TRBJ2-5
clone_size: NA
cdr3_aa: CASSRDVEETQYF
cdr3_nt: TGCGCCAGCAGCCGGGACGTAGAAGAGACCCAGTACTTC

d_call: TRBD2
v_call: TRBV11-1
j_call: TRBJ2-7
clone_size: NA
cdr3_aa: CASSLVPGTSGGPSSYNEQYF
cdr3_nt: TGTGCCAGCAGCTTAGTCCCCGGGACTAGCGGGGGGCCAAGCTCCTACAATGAGCAGTACTTC

d_call: NA
v_call: TRBV5-1
j_call: TRBJ2-5
clone_size: once
cdr3_aa: CASSLGGPRVAETQYF
cdr3_nt: TGCGCCAGCAGCTTGGGGGGGCCCCGGGTTGCAGAGACCCAGTACTTC

d_call: NA
v_call: TRBV12-5
j_call: TRBJ2-7
clone_size: few
cdr3_aa: CASAPPGGNSYEQYF
cdr3_nt: TGTGCTAGTGCCCCCCCCGGTGGGAACTCCTACGAGCAGTACTTC

d_call: TRBD1
v_call: TRBV14
j_call: TRBJ1-5
clone_size: NA
cdr3_aa: CASSAGGPQPQHF
cdr3_nt: TGTGCCAGCAGCGCAGGGGGCCCTCAGCCCCAGCATTTT

d_call: NA
v_call: TRBV25-1
j_call: TRBJ1-1
clone_size: few
cdr3_aa: CASSARQDTEAFF
cdr3_nt: TGTGCCAGCAGTGCCCGTCAGGACACTGAAGCTTTCTTT

d_call: TRBD1
v_call: TRBV5-1
j_call: TRBJ2-7
clone_size: few
cdr3_aa: CASSQGQVSTYEQYF
cdr3_nt: TGCGCCAGCAGCCAGGGACAGGTATCTACCTACGAGCAGTACTTC

d_call: NA
v_call: TRBV7-2
j_call: TRBJ2-5
clone_size: NA
cdr3_aa: CACSLGGGRETQYF
cdr3_nt: TGTGCCTGCAGCTTAGGGGGGGGCAGGGAGACCCAGTACTTC

d_call: NA
v_call: TRBV6-6
j_call: TRBJ1-2
clone_size: few
cdr3_aa: CASRRTRVDYGYTF
cdr3_nt: TGTGCCAGCAGGAGGACAAGAGTGGACTATGGCTACACCTTC

d_call: NA
v_call: TRBV12-3/TRBV12-4
j_call: TRBJ2-3
clone_size: NA
cdr3_aa: CASSLSLVVDTQYF
cdr3_nt: TGTGCCAGCAGTTTGAGTCTCGTAGTAGATACGCAGTATTTT

d_call: TRBD2
v_call: TRBV5-1
j_call: TRBJ2-3
clone_size: few
cdr3_aa: CASSQWTSGGTDTQYF
cdr3_nt: TGCGCCAGCAGCCAATGGACTAGCGGAGGCACAGATACGCAGTATTTT

d_call: NA
v_call: TRBV24-1
j_call: TRBJ2-1
clone_size: few
cdr3_aa: CATRGVARNEQFF
cdr3_nt: TGTGCCACCAGAGGTGTAGCGCGCAATGAGCAGTTCTTC

d_call: TRBD1
v_call: TRBV20-1
j_call: TRBJ2-7
clone_size: NA
cdr3_aa: CSARKYTGEPLEQYF
cdr3_nt: TGCAGTGCTAGAAAGTATACAGGGGAACCTCTCGAGCAGTACTTC

d_call: NA
v_call: TRBV4-3
j_call: TRBJ1-1
clone_size: many
cdr3_aa: CASSQDGQGRPSEAFF
cdr3_nt: TGCGCCAGCAGCCAAGATGGGCAGGGGAGGCCTTCTGAAGCTTTCTTT

d_call: NA
v_call: TRBV6-5
j_call: TRBJ2-1
clone_size: few
cdr3_aa: CASSYGGPPNNEQFF
cdr3_nt: TGTGCCAGCAGTTACGGAGGGCCGCCCAACAATGAGCAGTTCTTC

d_call: NA
v_call: TRBV20-1
j_call: TRBJ2-5
clone_size: few
cdr3_aa: CSARGGGSRVWTQYF
cdr3_nt: TGCAGTGCTAGAGGGGGCGGGTCTAGGGTTTGGACCCAGTACTTC

d_call: NA
v_call: TRBV3-1
j_call: TRBJ2-7
clone_size: NA
cdr3_aa: CASSRGVAAYEQYF
cdr3_nt: TGTGCCAGCAGCCGGGGAGTGGCCGCCTACGAGCAGTACTTC

d_call: TRBD2
v_call: TRBV20-1
j_call: TRBJ2-1
clone_size: NA
cdr3_aa: CSARGQRGRNNEQFF
cdr3_nt: TGCAGTGCTAGAGGCCAGCGGGGGAGGAACAATGAGCAGTTCTTC

d_call: NA
v_call: TRBV29-1
j_call: TRBJ1-1
clone_size: NA
cdr3_aa: CSVETDRNTEAFF
cdr3_nt: TGCAGCGTTGAAACGGACCGGAACACTGAAGCTTTCTTT